Shown below are 8 T cell receptor beta chains from a single sample sequenced in a study of chemoradiotherapy in HPV16-positive cancers. This table comes from immunoSEQ multiplex PCR, and its TCRdb copy is limited to in-frame clones, with some not included. The sample lists 20,000 to 30,000 clones, approximately 94% seen once, with around 2.6% in the top ten. The biological material was taken from a patient who underwent chemoradiotherapy. The receptors stem from a human donor with HPV-associated anogenital cancer.

This chain links TRBV7-2 with TRBJ2-7; 8 bases are a match to TRBD1. The CDR3 has 14 residues. The ends lost 6 bases at V and 1 base at J; junction bases unmatched: 5. Per the germline V gene, CDR1 is SGHTA and CDR2 is FQGNSA. CDR3 coding DNA: TGTGCCAGCAGGGGACAGGTACCTTCCTACGAGCAGTACTTC. Protein sequence: CASRGQVPSYEQYF. Full variable domain (outside the CDR3, taken from reference TRBV7-2 and TRBJ2-7): GAGVSQSPSNKVTEKGKDVELRCDPISGHTALYWYRQSLGQGLEFLIYFQGNSAPDKSGLPSDRFSAERTGGSVSTLTIQRTQQEDSAVYLCASRGQVPSYEQYFGPGTRLTVT.

V and J are TRBV2 and TRBJ2-7; TRBD1 is a possible D gene (5 bases). The CDR3 spans 13 residues. V was pared by 5 bases and J by 0 bases, with 8 bases between. The germline CDR1 and CDR2 sequences are SNHLY and FYNNEI. The CDR3, as DNA: TGTGCCAGCAGTTTAGACAGCTCCTACGAGCAGTACTTC. Encoded protein: CASSLDSSYEQYF.

This clone occurred once. The chain couples TRBV9 to TRBJ2-7; D tentatively reads TRBD1 or TRBD2 (5 bases each). CDR3 length equals 14 residues. Germline V gene data show CDR1 as SGDLS and CDR2 as YYNGEE. V lost 0 bases, J lost 3 bases, and 10 bases lay in between. DNA for the CDR3: TGTGCCAGCAGCGTAGGGGACCAGAACTACGAGCAGTACTTC. Translated, it gives CASSVGDQNYEQYF.

The gene calls are TRBV29-1 and TRBJ1-1; a possible D gene is TRBD1 (6 bases). The germline gives CDR1 SQVTM, CDR2 ANQGSEA. There are 15 residues in the CDR3. The ends were cut back, 4 bases at V and 5 bases at J, with 20 bases in the middle. CDR3 sequence: CSVVGPGGQGTEAFF. For the CDR3, the DNA is TGCAGCGTTGTTGGCCCCGGGGGCCAGGGGACTGAAGCTTTCTTT. Variable domain in full (rest from reference TRBV29-1 and TRBJ1-1): SAVISQKPSRDICQRGTSLTIQCQVDSQVTMMFWYRQQPGQSLTLIATANQGSEATYESGFVIDKFPISRPNLTFSTLTVSNMSPEDSSIYLCSVVGPGGQGTEAFFGQGTRLTVV.

This chain uses TRBV19 with TRBJ1-1, with 10 nucleotides matching TRBD1. Germline lookup yields CDR1 LNHDA and CDR2 SQIVND (reference sequence). The V segment lost 8 bases and the J segment 0 bases; nucleotides outside the gene matches: 6. This CDR3 spans 15 amino acids. CDR3 loop: CASARQGALNTEAFF. The CDR3 DNA reads TGTGCCAGTGCTCGACAGGGGGCTTTGAACACTGAAGCTTTCTTT.

J is TRBJ2-2 and V is TRBV11-2; D ambiguous. The CDR3 has 15 residues. Germline V gene data show CDR1 as SGHAT and CDR2 as FQNNGV. Trimming pared 5 bases from V and 2 bases from J, leaving 12 bases between. The CDR3 nucleotides read TGTGCCAGCAGCCCGATAACGCCTAACACCGGGGAGCTGTTTTTT. It encodes CASSPITPNTGELFF.

The rearrangement uses TRBV6-6 and TRBJ1-1; a possible D gene is TRBD1 (6 bases). The V gene's germline CDR1 is MNHNY and CDR2 SVGAGI (reference sequence). Trimming removed 6 bases from V and 3 bases from J, with 11 bases in between. The CDR3 spans 13 residues. In DNA form, the CDR3 reads TGTGCCAGCAGCCGACAGGTTGACACTGAAGCTTTCTTT. This codes for CASSRQVDTEAFF.

The chain carries TRBV30 and TRBJ1-5; D remains ambiguous. Germline loops: CDR1 GTSNPN, CDR2 SVGIG (reference sequence). This CDR3 comprises 14 residues. The V and J ends lost 1 base and 3 bases respectively, with 10 bases between them. The CDR3 loop reads CAWSEGGVNQPQHF. DNA of the CDR3: TGTGCCTGGAGTGAAGGCGGCGTCAATCAGCCCCAGCATTTT.